This T cell receptor (beta chain) was captured in a study of glioma-infiltrating T cells after dendritic cell vaccination. Findings and limits, study-wide: No direct clonality-survival link was found; a diverse polyclonal response may matter. Complete blood and tumor specimen sets were limited to few patients.

This CDR3 has 13 residues. Trimming stripped 2 bases from V and 5 bases from J, with 7 bases between. Germline assignment: CDR1 SGHRS and CDR2 YFSETQ. The time point denotes: after dendritic cell vaccination, including at tumor progression/relapse. PBMC were collected before vaccination, two weeks after the third vaccination, and at progression. As for this clone: Its specificity is unknown.

The repertoire was sequenced with immunoSEQ multiplex PCR; TCRdb's copy has only in-frame clones and lacks some. Counted here are roughly 87,000 clones, 75% to 90% occurring once; the ten biggest clones make up approximately 6.6%. The TCR was taken from a human donor with glioblastoma. The sample consisted of blood, taken after dendritic cell vaccination. The chain combines TRBV5-1 with TRBJ2-2, with D perhaps matching TRBD2 (6 bases). The CDR3 here is CASSFGGTGELFF. DNA for the CDR3: TGCGCCAGCAGCTTCGGGGGAACCGGGGAGCTGTTTTTT.